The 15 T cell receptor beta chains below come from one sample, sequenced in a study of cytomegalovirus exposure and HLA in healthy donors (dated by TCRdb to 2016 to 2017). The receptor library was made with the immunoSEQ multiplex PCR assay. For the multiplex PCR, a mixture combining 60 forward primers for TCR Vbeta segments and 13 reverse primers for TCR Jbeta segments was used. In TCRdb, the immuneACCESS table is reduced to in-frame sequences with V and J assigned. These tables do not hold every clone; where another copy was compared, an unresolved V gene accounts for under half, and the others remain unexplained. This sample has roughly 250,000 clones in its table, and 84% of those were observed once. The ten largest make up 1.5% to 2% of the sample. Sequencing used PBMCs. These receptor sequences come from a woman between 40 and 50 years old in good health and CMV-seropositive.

The CDR3 sequence is CASRVGLAGVQETQYF. In DNA form, the CDR3 reads TGTGCCAGCAGGGTCGGACTAGCGGGAGTACAAGAGACCCAGTACTTC. V gene TRBV6-6 combines with J gene TRBJ2-5; 13 bases align to TRBD2. Germline values: CDR1 MNHNY, CDR2 SVGAGI (reference sequence). The junction had 6 bases not matched to a gene; V was cut back by 6 bases and J by 2 bases. This CDR3 has 16 residues.

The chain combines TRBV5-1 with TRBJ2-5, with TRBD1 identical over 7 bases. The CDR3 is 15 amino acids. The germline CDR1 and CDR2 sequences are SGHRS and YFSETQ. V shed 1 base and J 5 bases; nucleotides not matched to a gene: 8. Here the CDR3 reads CASSLSVGRGETQYF. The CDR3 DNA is TGCGCCAGCAGCTTGTCAGTTGGCAGGGGGGAGACCCAGTACTTC.

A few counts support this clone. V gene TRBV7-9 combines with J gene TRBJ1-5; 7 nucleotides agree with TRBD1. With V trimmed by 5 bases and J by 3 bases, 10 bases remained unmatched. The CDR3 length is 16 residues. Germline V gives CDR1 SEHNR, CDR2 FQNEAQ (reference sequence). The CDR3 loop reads CASSPGADRDNQPQHF. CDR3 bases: TGTGCCAGCAGCCCAGGTGCAGACAGGGACAATCAGCCCCAGCATTTT.

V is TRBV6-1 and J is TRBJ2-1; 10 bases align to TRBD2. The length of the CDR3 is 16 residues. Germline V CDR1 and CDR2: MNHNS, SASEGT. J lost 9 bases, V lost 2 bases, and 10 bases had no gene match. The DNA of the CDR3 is TGTGCCAGCAGTGAACGGTTGGCTAGCGGGAGTGGTGAGCAGTTCTTC. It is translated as CASSERLASGSGEQFF.

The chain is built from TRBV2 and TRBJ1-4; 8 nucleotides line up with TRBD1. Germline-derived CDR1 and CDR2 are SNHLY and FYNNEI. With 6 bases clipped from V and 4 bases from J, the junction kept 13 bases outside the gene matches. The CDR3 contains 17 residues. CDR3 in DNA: TGTGCCAGCAGACCACTTCGGCCGGACAGGGATAATGAAAAACTGTTTTTT. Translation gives CASRPLRPDRDNEKLFF.

CDR3 residues: CAWSAGTSGTTSSYEQYF. CDR3 sequence (DNA): TGTGCCTGGAGTGCCGGGACTAGCGGGACGACAAGCTCCTACGAGCAGTACTTC. The chain is built from TRBV30 and TRBJ2-7; 13 nucleotides agree with TRBD2. CDR1 is GTSNPN, CDR2 SVGIG, per germline (reference sequence). Germline trimming cut 1 base from V and 0 bases from J; bases unmatched to any gene: 9. This CDR3 spans 18 amino acids.

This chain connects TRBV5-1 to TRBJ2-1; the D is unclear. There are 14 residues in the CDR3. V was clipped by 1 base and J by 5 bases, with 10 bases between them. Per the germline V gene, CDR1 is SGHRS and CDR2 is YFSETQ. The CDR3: CASSLSLRDNEQFF. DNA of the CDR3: TGCGCCAGCAGCTTGTCCCTCCGGGACAATGAGCAGTTCTTC.

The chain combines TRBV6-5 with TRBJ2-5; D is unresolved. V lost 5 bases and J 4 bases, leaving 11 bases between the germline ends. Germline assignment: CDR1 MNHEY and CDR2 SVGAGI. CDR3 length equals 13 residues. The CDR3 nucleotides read TGTGCCAGCAGTACCGGCGGCGGAGAGACCCAGTACTTC. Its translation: CASSTGGGETQYF.

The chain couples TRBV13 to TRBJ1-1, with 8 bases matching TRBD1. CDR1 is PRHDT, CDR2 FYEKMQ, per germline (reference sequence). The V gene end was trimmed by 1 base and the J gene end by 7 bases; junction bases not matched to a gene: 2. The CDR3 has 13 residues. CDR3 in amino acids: CASSLVGQVEAFF. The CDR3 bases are TGTGCCAGCAGCTTAGTGGGACAGGTTGAAGCTTTCTTT.

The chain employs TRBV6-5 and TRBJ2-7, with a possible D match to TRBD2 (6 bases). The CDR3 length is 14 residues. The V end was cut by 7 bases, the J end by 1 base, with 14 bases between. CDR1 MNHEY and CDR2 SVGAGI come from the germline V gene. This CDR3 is CASTGFAGSYEQYF. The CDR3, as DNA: TGTGCCAGCACGGGGTTTGCGGGATCCTACGAGCAGTACTTC.

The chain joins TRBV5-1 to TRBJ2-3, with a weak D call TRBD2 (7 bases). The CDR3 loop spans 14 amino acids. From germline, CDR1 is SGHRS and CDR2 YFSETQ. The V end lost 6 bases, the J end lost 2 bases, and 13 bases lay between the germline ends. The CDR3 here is CASTKGGITDTQYF. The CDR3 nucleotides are TGCGCCAGCACAAAGGGGGGGATCACAGATACGCAGTATTTT.

The CDR3 region has the DNA TGTGCCAGCAGTGTGGAGGGTACGGAACGCCAGCCCCAGCATTTT. Protein: CASSVEGTERQPQHF. The J gene is TRBJ1-5, the V gene TRBV2, with no clear D. The CDR3 totals 15 residues. Germline-derived CDR1 and CDR2 are SNHLY and FYNNEI. The V end was cut by 4 bases, the J end by 7 bases, with 17 bases between. Using reference TRBV2 and TRBJ1-5 for the parts outside the CDR3, the full variable domain is EPEVTQTPSHQVTQMGQEVILRCVPISNHLYFYWYRQILGQKVEFLVSFYNNEISEKSEIFDDQFSVERPDGSNFTLKIRSTKLEDSAMYFCASSVEGTERQPQHFGDGTRLSIL.

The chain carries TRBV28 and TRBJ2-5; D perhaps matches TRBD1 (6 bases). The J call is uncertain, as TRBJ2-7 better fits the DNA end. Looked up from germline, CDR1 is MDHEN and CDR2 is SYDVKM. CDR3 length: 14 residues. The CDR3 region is CASSSGTTPYEQYF. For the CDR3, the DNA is TGTGCCAGCAGTTCCGGGACAACCCCCTACGAGCAGTACTTC.

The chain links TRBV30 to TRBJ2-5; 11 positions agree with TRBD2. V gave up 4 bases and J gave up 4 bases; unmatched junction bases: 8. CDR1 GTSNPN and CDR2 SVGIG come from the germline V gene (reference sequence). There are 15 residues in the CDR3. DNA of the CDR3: TGTGCCTGGAATTTGGGGCTAGCGGGAGGAGAGACCCAGTACTTC. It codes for CAWNLGLAGGETQYF. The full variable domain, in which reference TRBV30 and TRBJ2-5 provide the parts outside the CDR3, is SQTIHQWPATLVQPVGSPLSLECTVEGTSNPNLYWYRQAAGRGLQLLFYSVGIGQISSEVPQNLSASRPQDRQFILSSKKLLLSDSGFYLCAWNLGLAGGETQYFGPGTRLLVL.

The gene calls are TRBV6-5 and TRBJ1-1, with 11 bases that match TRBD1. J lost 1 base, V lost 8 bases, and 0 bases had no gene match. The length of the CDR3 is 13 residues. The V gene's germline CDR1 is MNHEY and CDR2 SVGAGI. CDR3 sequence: CASGQGANTEAFF. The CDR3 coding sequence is TGTGCCAGCGGACAGGGGGCGAACACTGAAGCTTTCTTT.